Following are 21 T cell receptor delta chains from one sample sequenced in a study of γδ T cells in repeated Plasmodium falciparum infection. TCRdb called clones from the multiplex PCR reads again using CATT. The data show tens of thousands of delta-chain clones, 0.85% to 1% seen once. Gammadelta T cells were flow-sorted from PBMC into Vgamma9/Vdelta2+ and Vdelta2-negative populations for bulk analysis. Sample: gamma-delta T cells from blood. These receptor sequences come from a pool of human donors (malaria-infected and uninfected, not separated).

This clone was counted only a few times. With only one base between it and a far larger clone, this is likely a read error. Additional DNA sequences in this sample encode the identical CDR3. A V gene of TRDV2 was called, but no J gene was assigned; the D segment call TRDD3 is taken from the table without a DNA check. There are 19 residues in the CDR3. In germline, CDR1 is GEAIGNYY, CDR2 EKD. Written as DNA, the CDR3 is TGTGCCTGTGACACCGTGAGTAGGGTCCTGGGAAACGAAACCGATAAGCTCATCTTT. This encodes CACDTVSRVLGNETDKLIF.

Points on this clone: For this DNA, TCRdb reports the protein of a much larger clone, which diverges at residue 21, most likely from a read error; the protein presented here is translated directly from the DNA. No J gene call was made, and the V gene is TRDV2; the table calls TRDD3, which could not be checked here. Looked up from germline, CDR1 is GEAIGNYY and CDR2 is EKD. This CDR3 has 23 residues. The CDR3 spells CACDEVADWTGGYRNTYTDKPIF. CDR3 bases: TGTGCCTGTGATGAGGTTGCGGACTGGACTGGGGGATACAGGAATACGTACACCGATAAACCCATCTTT.

This clone was counted a few times. The TCRdb protein comes from a much larger clone and disagrees with this DNA's translation at residue 15, likely due to a read error; the protein given here is derived from the DNA. This sequence joins TRDV1 and TRDJ1; possible D gene TRDD3, 5 bases. TCRdb lists no J gene, so it was determined here by aligning the DNA to germline. CDR3 length: 18 amino acids. Germline CDR1 TSWWSYY, CDR2 QGS. The CDR3 is CALGELIATGKKTDRLIF. CDR3 bases: TGTGCTCTTGGGGAACTAATCGCCACGGGGAAGAAGACCGATAGACTCATCTTT.

There are a few counts of this clone. This DNA's translation and the protein TCRdb lists, from a much larger clone, do not match at residue 11, likely due to a read error; the protein shown is translated from the DNA. The chain uses TRDV2 and TRDJ1; 10 nucleotides match TRDD3. V lost 0 bases to trimming and J lost 0 bases; unmatched junction nucleotides: 18. This CDR3 spans 21 amino acids. The V gene's germline CDR1 is GEAIGNYY and CDR2 EKD. The CDR3 nucleotides are TGTGCCTGTGACACCGTCTCACCTCCGACCATACTGGGGGATCACACCGATAAACTCATCTTT. Protein product: CACDTVSPPTILGDHTDKLIF.

This clone was detected only a few times. A read error likely explains why the TCRdb protein, taken from a much larger clone, differs from this DNA's translation at residue 13; the protein shown is translated from the DNA. The chain has TRDV1 and TRDJ1; 7 bases agree with TRDD3. The germline V gene encodes CDR1 TSWWSYY and CDR2 QGS. V lost 1 base to trimming and J lost 0 bases; unmatched junction nucleotides: 14. There are 19 residues in the CDR3. In DNA form, the CDR3 reads TGTGCTCTTGGGGAACCTATGCTCCCCCTGGGGGTCAACACCGATAAACTCATCTTT. Its translation is CALGEPMLPLGVNTDKLIF.

Worth noting for this clone: The TCRdb protein, from a much larger clone, departs from this DNA's translation at residue 14, likely by read error; the protein shown derives from the DNA. J is TRDJ1 and V is TRDV1, with TRDD3 as a possible D gene (6 bases). The germline gives CDR1 TSWWSYY, CDR2 QGS. This CDR3 comprises 22 residues. Trimming stripped 2 bases from V and 0 bases from J, with 31 bases between. The CDR3 here is CALGESHALRIRGTEDTDKLIF. The CDR3 DNA follows: TGTGCTCTTGGGGAATCTCACGCCCTACGCATTCGGGGGACAGAGGACACCGATAAACTCATCTTT.

To note about this clone: The protein in TCRdb stems from a much larger clone and differs at residue 3 from this DNA's translation, likely a read error; here the protein is translated from the DNA. The J gene is TRDJ1, the V gene TRDV1, with D possibly TRDD3 on 5 matching bases. TCRdb offers no J gene call, so here the DNA was matched to germline to obtain one. CDR1 is TSWWSYY and CDR2 is QGS in the germline V gene. This CDR3 contains 18 residues. CDR3 nucleotide sequence: TGTGCTTTTGGGGAACATATCCCCCCCGGGGCTGTTACCGATAAACTCATCTTT. Amino acid sequence: CAFGEHIPPGAVTDKLIF.

This clone has just a few counts. The protein given by TCRdb reflects a much larger clone and differs at residue 14 from this DNA's translation, likely from a read error; the protein shown is the DNA's translation. The V gene corresponds to TRDV2; no J gene was called; TRDD3 was called by the table and not checked on the DNA. The CDR3 contains 16 residues. The V gene's germline CDR1 is GEAIGNYY and CDR2 EKD. The CDR3 nucleotides are TGTGCCTGTGACACCCTGGGGAACCGGTACACCGATAAACCCATCTTT. Protein sequence: CACDTLGNRYTDKPIF.

Regarding this clone: A far larger clone is just one base off, so this is likely a read error. Other DNA sequences within the sample encode an identical CDR3. V usage is TRDV2 and J usage is TRDJ1; D remains ambiguous. The J gene is not listed in TCRdb, so it was assigned here from a DNA match to germline. Trimming removed 7 bases from V and 0 bases from J, with 17 bases in between. The CDR3 length is 15 residues. Germline CDR1 is GEAIGNYY and CDR2 is EKD. CDR3 loop: CACGKVSSDTDKLIF. The CDR3 coding sequence is TGTGCCTGCGGCAAGGTCAGTTCGGACACCGATAAACTCATCTTT.

This clone came up a few times. Since a far larger clone is one base different, this is likely a read error. Other DNA sequences within the sample encode an identical CDR3. The chain couples TRDV1 to TRDJ2; the D gene is possibly TRDD3 (6 bases). This CDR3 contains 17 residues. The V end was cut by 3 bases, the J end by 6 bases, with 20 bases between. CDR1 is TSWWSYY, CDR2 QGS, per germline. In nucleotides, the CDR3 is TGTGCTCTTGGGGAGTTTGATTGGGGGTCCTTGTCAGCACAACTCTTCTTT. Its protein is CALGEFDWGSLSAQLFF.

This clone was detected ten times or more. This sample also contains other DNA sequences that code for the same CDR3. The rearrangement links TRDV2 to TRDJ1; TRDD3 agrees at 9 bases. The J gene was missing in TCRdb and was found by matching the end of the DNA to germline. V was clipped by 2 bases and J by 3 bases; unmatched bases: 21. Germline V lookup: CDR1 GEAIGNYY, CDR2 EKD. The CDR3 runs to 20 residues. In DNA form, the CDR3 reads TGTGCCTGTGACAACCTCTCTGGGGATACGATCGGGATTTCGCCCGATAAACTCATCTTT. This sequence encodes CACDNLSGDTIGISPDKLIF.

The table lists this clone with a few counts. A far larger clone lies a single base away; this is likely a read error. Other DNA sequences in the same sample also yield this CDR3. The chain carries TRDV1 and TRDJ1; D gene uncertain. The J gene is absent in TCRdb and was assigned here via DNA matching to germline. CDR1 TSWWSYY and CDR2 QGS come from the germline V gene. The CDR3 totals 23 residues. The V end lost 1 base, the J end lost 2 bases, and 35 bases lay between the germline ends. DNA of the CDR3: TGTGCTCTTGGGGAACCCCCTAGTATTCTAGTAGGGTGGCCCGAGCTTGGGACCGATAAACTCATCTTT. It yields the protein CALGEPPSILVGWPELGTDKLIF.

Remarks on this clone: One base separates it from a far larger clone, so it is likely a read error. Within the sample, other DNA sequences also encode this same CDR3. This rearrangement joins TRDV2 to TRDJ1; D is undetermined. In the absence of a J gene in TCRdb, the DNA was matched to germline to assign it here. The CDR3 consists of 18 residues. Germline V gene lookup returns CDR1 GEAIGNYY and CDR2 EKD. The CDR3 protein is CACVQFSRYHPYTDKLIF. The CDR3 nucleotides read TGTGCCTGTGTCCAATTCTCGAGGTATCACCCTTACACCGACAAACTCATCTTT.

Comment on this clone: Translating this DNA gives a protein that differs at residue 11 from the TCRdb one, which belongs to a much larger clone; a read error is likely, and the protein shown is this translation. The rearrangement links TRDV1 to TRDJ1; D tentatively fits TRDD2 or TRDD3 (9 bases each). Assignment of the J gene here rests on matching the DNA to germline, because TCRdb gives none. This CDR3 spans 22 amino acids. V shed 3 bases and J shed 4 bases, with 36 bases lying between them. Germline V CDR1 and CDR2: TSWWSYY, QGS. The CDR3 DNA follows: TGTGCTCTTGGGGACCGTAACCTTCCTACGACGGGGATACGCGGGGGGAACGATAAACTCATCTTT. Amino acids: CALGDRNLPTTGIRGGNDKLIF.

This clone was counted a few times. TCRdb records a much larger clone's protein for this DNA, with a difference at residue 11 that likely arises from a read error; the protein given is the translation of the DNA. The CDR3 coding sequence is TGTGCTCTTGGGGAACTCATTGGAACTAACGGACGATCGCCAAACAAGCTACCCCTGATCTTT. Translating gives CALGELIGTNGRSPNKLPLIF. This rearrangement joins TRDV1 to TRDJ4; D gene ambiguous. TCRdb leaves out the J gene; it was filled in here by matching the DNA to germline. The CDR3 has 21 amino acids. V was cut by 0 bases and J by 4 bases, with 33 bases left in between. Germline V gene data show CDR1 as TSWWSYY and CDR2 as QGS.

Worth noting for this clone: TCRdb's protein, taken from a much larger clone, differs from this DNA's translation at residue 3, likely owing to a read error; the protein displayed comes from the DNA. The chain uses TRDV2 and TRDJ1, with D maybe TRDD3 (5 bases). No J gene is reported in TCRdb; it was inferred here by comparing the DNA with germline. Germline CDR1 is GEAIGNYY and CDR2 is EKD. The CDR3 has 16 residues. CDR3 in DNA: TGTGCCCGTGACACCCTCTCCCCGGGGGGCACCGATAAACTCATCTTT. Its translation: CARDTLSPGGTDKLIF.

As concerns this clone: TCRdb attributes to this sequence the protein of a much larger clone, which differs from the DNA translation at residue 4; a read error is likely, and the protein displayed is translated from the DNA. The V and J genes are TRDV2 and TRDJ1; TRDD3 is a possible D gene (6 bases). TCRdb gives no J gene; it was assigned here by matching the DNA to germline. The CDR3 is 14 residues long. CDR1 GEAIGNYY and CDR2 EKD come from the germline V gene. CDR3 amino acids: CACGTAGDSDKLIF. In DNA, the CDR3 is TGTGCCTGTGGCACCGCAGGGGATTCCGATAAACTCATCTTT.

There are many counts of this clone. TCRdb's listed protein matches a much larger clone and diverges from this DNA's translation at residue 6, likely through a read error; the protein shown comes from the DNA. This sequence joins TRDV1 and TRDJ1; 9 positions match TRDD2. TCRdb does not report a J gene; here it was assigned by matching the DNA to germline references. J gave up 0 bases and V 3 bases, and 20 bases lay outside the gene matches. Germline loops: CDR1 TSWWSYY, CDR2 QGS. This CDR3 comprises 21 residues. The CDR3 nucleotides read TGTGCTCTTGGGGAGATGGCCTTCCTACGAACCTGGGGCTTCAACACCGATAAACTCATCTTT. Translation gives CALGEMAFLRTWGFNTDKLIF.

Notes on this clone: TCRdb assigns this DNA the protein of a much larger clone, which departs from its translation at residue 3; this likely reflects a read error, and the protein shown comes from translating the DNA. The CDR3: CAIGEPHTRPSTKFNWGIHSDKLIF. The DNA for the CDR3 is TGTGCTATTGGGGAACCCCATACCAGGCCTTCTACCAAGTTTAACTGGGGGATACACTCCGATAAACTCATCTTT. The chain uses TRDV1 and TRDJ1, with 12 bases that match TRDD3. This CDR3 has 25 residues. The germline V gene has CDR1 TSWWSYY and CDR2 QGS.

On this clone itself: One base separates it from a far larger clone, so it is likely a read error. Other DNA sequences from this sample encode an identical CDR3 as well. J is TRDJ1 and V is TRDV1, with TRDD3 identical over 8 bases. TCRdb does not report a J gene; here it was assigned by matching the DNA to germline references. Per the germline V gene, CDR1 is TSWWSYY and CDR2 is QGS. CDR3 length: 16 residues. This CDR3 reads CALGELRTWGSTKLIF. CDR3 in DNA: TGTGCTCTCGGGGAACTTCGGACCTGGGGGAGTACAAAACTCATCTTT.

This clone has a count of ten or more. The gene calls are TRDV1 and TRDJ2; 8 bases align to TRDD3. V was clipped by 3 bases and J by 0 bases; unmatched bases: 15. The CDR3 totals 20 residues. Germline V gene sequence: CDR1 TSWWSYY, CDR2 QGS. The CDR3 loop is CALGDPFLGIREALTAQLFF. CDR3 nucleotides: TGTGCTCTTGGGGACCCTTTCCTCGGGATACGCGAGGCTTTGACAGCACAACTCTTCTTT.